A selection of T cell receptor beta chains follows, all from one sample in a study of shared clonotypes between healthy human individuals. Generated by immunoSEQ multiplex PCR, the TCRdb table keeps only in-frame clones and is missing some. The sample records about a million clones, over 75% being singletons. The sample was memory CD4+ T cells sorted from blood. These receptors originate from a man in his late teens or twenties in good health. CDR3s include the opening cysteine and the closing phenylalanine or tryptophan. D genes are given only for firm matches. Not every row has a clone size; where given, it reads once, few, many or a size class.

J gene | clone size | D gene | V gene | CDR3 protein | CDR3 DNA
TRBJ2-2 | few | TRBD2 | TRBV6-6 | CASRPDGGMPGELFF | TGTGCCAGCAGGCCCGACGGGGGGATGCCCGGGGAGCTGTTTTTT
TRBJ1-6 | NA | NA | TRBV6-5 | CASSYSRTTEGPLHF | TGTGCCAGCAGTTACTCGAGAACAACCGAGGGTCCCCTCCACTTT
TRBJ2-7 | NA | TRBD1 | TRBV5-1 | CASSSRGGQGYEQYF | TGCGCCAGCAGCTCCCGGGGCGGACAGGGCTACGAGCAGTACTTC
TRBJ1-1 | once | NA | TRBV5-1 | CASSTRHEMNTEAFF | TGCGCCAGCAGCACCCGACACGAGATGAACACTGAAGCTTTCTTT
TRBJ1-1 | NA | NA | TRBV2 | CASRAVVRNTEAFF | TGTGCCAGCAGGGCCGTTGTGAGAAACACTGAAGCTTTCTTT
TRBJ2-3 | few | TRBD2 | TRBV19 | CASSPIGTSSTDTQYF | TGTGCCAGTAGCCCCATCGGGACTAGCTCCACAGATACGCAGTATTTT
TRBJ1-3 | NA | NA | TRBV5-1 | CASSLVDRKPGNTIYF | TGCGCCAGCAGCTTGGTAGACAGGAAACCTGGAAACACCATATATTTT
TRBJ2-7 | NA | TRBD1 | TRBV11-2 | CASSLGQGGPYEQYF | TGTGCCAGCAGCTTAGGACAGGGGGGCCCCTACGAGCAGTACTTC
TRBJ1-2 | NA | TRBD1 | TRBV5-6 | CASSLAPGQGFYGYTF | TGTGCCAGCAGCTTGGCCCCGGGACAGGGTTTCTATGGCTACACCTTC
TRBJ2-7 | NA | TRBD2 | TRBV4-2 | CASSYAGGLSYEQYF | TGTGCCAGCAGCTACGCGGGGGGCCTCTCCTACGAGCAGTACTTC
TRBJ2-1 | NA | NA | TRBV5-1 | CASSIGTLRIYNEQFF | TGCGCCAGCAGCATCGGGACCCTTCGGATCTACAATGAGCAGTTCTTC
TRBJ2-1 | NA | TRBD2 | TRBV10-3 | CAISESHSGGNNEQFF | TGTGCCATCAGTGAGTCTCATAGCGGGGGTAACAATGAGCAGTTCTTC
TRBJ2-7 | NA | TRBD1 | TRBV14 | CASRDAGQGAKQYF | TGTGCCAGCAGGGACGCGGGACAGGGGGCAAAGCAGTACTTC
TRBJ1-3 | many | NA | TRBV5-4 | CASSREQGGRFGTIYF | TGTGCCAGCAGCCGGGAGCAGGGCGGGAGATTTGGCACCATATATTTT
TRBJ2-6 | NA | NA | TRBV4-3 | CASSQALARGSSGANVLTF | TGCGCCAGCAGCCAAGCCCTTGCGAGGGGTAGCTCTGGGGCCAACGTCCTGACTTTC
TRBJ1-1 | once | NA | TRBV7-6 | CASSLAQTNTEAFF | TGTGCCAGCAGCTTAGCCCAGACGAACACTGAAGCTTTCTTT
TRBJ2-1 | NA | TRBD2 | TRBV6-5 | CASSHPTTSGTEQFF | TGTGCCAGCAGTCACCCCACGACTAGCGGGACTGAGCAGTTCTTC
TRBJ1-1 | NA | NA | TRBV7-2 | CASSLKGDRLGAEAFF | TGTGCCAGCAGCTTAAAGGGCGACAGGCTGGGCGCTGAAGCTTTCTTT
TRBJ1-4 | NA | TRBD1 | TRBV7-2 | CASSRDRGLANEKLFF | TGTGCCAGCAGTCGGGACAGGGGGCTGGCTAATGAAAAACTGTTTTTT
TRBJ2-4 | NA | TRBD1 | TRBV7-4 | CASSSRRGRLAKNIQYF | TGTGCCAGCAGCTCTCGCAGGGGGCGGCTAGCCAAAAACATTCAGTACTTC
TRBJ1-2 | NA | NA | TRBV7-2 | CASNPNGQSDYGYTF | TGTGCCAGTAATCCCAACGGACAGAGCGACTATGGCTACACCTTC
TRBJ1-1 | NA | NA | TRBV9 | CASSPFPPKAGGDTEAFF | TGTGCCAGCAGCCCCTTCCCTCCCAAGGCGGGTGGTGACACTGAAGCTTTCTTT
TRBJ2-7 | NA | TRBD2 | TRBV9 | CASSVGLAETYEQYF | TGTGCCAGCAGCGTAGGACTAGCGGAGACCTACGAGCAGTACTTC
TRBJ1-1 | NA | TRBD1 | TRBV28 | CASSSTGTVNTEAFF | TGTGCCAGCAGTTCCACCGGGACAGTGAACACTGAAGCTTTCTTT
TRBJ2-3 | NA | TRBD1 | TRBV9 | CASSARDRFTDTQYF | TGTGCCAGCAGCGCCCGGGACAGATTCACAGATACGCAGTATTTT
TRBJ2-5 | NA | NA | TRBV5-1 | CASSFGLLQETQYF | TGCGCCAGCAGCTTTGGCCTACTACAAGAGACCCAGTACTTC
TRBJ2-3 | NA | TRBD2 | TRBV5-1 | CASSLRPSGVGGTDTQYF | TGCGCCAGCAGCTTGAGGCCTAGCGGGGTAGGCGGCACAGATACGCAGTATTTT
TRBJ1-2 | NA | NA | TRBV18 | CASSLNGVGYTF | TGTGCCAGCTCACTTAACGGGGTTGGCTACACCTTC
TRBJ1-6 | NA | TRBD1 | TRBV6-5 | CASSYTSGTGGSPLHF | TGTGCCAGCAGTTACACCTCCGGGACAGGGGGATCACCCCTCCACTTT
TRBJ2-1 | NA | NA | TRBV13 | CASSPRRRGNEQFF | TGTGCCAGCAGCCCCCGACGGAGGGGCAATGAGCAGTTCTTC
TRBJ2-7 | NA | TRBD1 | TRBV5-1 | CASSEGQGTTEQYF | TGCGCCAGCAGCGAGGGACAGGGAACGACCGAGCAGTACTTC
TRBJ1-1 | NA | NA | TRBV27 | CASSQLGTLLITEAFF | TGTGCCAGCAGTCAACTGGGGACACTTCTGATCACTGAAGCTTTCTTT
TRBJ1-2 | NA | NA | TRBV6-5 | CASRTNTKNNYGYTF | TGTGCCAGCAGGACGAACACGAAAAACAACTATGGCTACACCTTC
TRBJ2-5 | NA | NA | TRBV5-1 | CASSSLGGTKGETQYF | TGCGCCAGCAGCTCGTTAGGGGGAACAAAAGGAGAGACCCAGTACTTC
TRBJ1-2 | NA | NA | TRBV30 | CAWTIGGSLVPMNGYTF | TGTGCCTGGACTATCGGAGGATCCCTGGTCCCTATGAATGGCTACACCTTC
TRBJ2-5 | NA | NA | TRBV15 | CATSRDYLETQYF | TGTGCCACCAGCAGAGACTACCTGGAGACCCAGTACTTC
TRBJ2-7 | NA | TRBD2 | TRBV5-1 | CASSLAPSGNYEQYF | TGCGCCAGCAGCTTGGCCCCTAGCGGGAACTACGAGCAGTACTTC
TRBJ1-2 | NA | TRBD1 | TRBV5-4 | CASSLDRGWGYTF | TGTGCCAGCAGCTTGGACAGGGGGTGGGGCTACACCTTC
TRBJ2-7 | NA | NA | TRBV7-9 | CASSLGYSSYEQYF | TGTGCCAGCAGCTTAGGCTACAGCTCCTACGAGCAGTACTTC
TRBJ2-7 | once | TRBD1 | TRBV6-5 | CASSYSRGQGYEQYF | TGTGCCAGCAGTTACTCTCGGGGACAGGGGTACGAGCAGTACTTC
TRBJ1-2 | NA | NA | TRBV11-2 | CASSPGAGSSNYGYTF | TGTGCCAGCAGCCCAGGGGCGGGGAGCTCGAACTATGGCTACACCTTC
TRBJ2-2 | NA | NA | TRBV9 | CASSVGSTGVLMNTGELFF | TGTGCCAGCAGCGTAGGCTCTACGGGAGTTTTGATGAACACCGGGGAGCTGTTTTTT
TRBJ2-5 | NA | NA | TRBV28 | CASGTERSFQETQYF | TGTGCCAGCGGCACGGAGCGGAGCTTCCAAGAGACCCAGTACTTC
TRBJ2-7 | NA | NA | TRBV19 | CASTPYIGVFCEQYF | TGTGCCAGTACCCCTTATATTGGGGTTTTCTGCGAGCAGTACTTC
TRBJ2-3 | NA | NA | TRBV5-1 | CASSLSAGRGDTQYF | TGCGCCAGCAGCTTGTCGGCGGGACGGGGAGATACGCAGTATTTT
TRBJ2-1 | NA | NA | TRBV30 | CAWSLSNYNEQFF | TGTGCCTGGAGTCTTTCGAATTACAATGAGCAGTTCTTC
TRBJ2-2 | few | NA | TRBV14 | CASSQSPNLGFTGELFF | TGTGCCAGCAGCCAAAGTCCTAACCTCGGGTTTACCGGGGAGCTGTTTTTT
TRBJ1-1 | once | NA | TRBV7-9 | CASSLDLYTEAFF | TGTGCCAGCAGCCTGGACCTTTACACTGAAGCTTTCTTT
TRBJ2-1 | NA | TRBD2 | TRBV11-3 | CASSTSGRGDNEQFF | TGTGCCAGCAGCACAAGCGGGAGGGGAGACAATGAGCAGTTCTTC
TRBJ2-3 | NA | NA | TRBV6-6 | CASRVESGDTQYF | TGTGCCAGCAGGGTAGAATCTGGGGATACGCAGTATTTT
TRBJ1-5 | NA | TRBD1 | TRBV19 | CASSTGQGAGQPQHF | TGTGCCAGTAGTACGGGACAGGGGGCCGGTCAGCCCCAGCATTTT
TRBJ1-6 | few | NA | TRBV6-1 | CASSEDSQNNSPLHF | TGTGCCAGCAGTGAAGACAGCCAAAATAATTCACCCCTCCACTTT
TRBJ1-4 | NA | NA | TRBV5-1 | CASSPDGFNEKLFF | TGCGCCAGCAGCCCGGACGGTTTTAATGAAAAACTGTTTTTT
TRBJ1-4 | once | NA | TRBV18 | CASSPGQREKLFF | TGTGCCAGCTCACCGGGACAAAGGGAAAAACTGTTTTTT